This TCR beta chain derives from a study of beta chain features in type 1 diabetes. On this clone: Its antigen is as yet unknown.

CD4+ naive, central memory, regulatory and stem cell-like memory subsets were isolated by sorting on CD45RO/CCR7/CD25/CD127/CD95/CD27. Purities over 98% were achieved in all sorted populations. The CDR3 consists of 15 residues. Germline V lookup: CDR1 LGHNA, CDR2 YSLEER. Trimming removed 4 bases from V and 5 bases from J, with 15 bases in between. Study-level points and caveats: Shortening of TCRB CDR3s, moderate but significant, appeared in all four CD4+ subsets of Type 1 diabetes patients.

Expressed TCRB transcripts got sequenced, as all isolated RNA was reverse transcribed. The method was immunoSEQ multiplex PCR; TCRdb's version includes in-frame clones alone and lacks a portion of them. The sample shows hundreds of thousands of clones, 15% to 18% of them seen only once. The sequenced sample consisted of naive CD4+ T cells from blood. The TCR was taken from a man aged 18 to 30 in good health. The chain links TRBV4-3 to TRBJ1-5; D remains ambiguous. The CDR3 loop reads CASSLDNSNYQPQHF. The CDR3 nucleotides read TGCGCCAGCAGCCTAGATAACAGCAATTATCAGCCCCAGCATTTT.